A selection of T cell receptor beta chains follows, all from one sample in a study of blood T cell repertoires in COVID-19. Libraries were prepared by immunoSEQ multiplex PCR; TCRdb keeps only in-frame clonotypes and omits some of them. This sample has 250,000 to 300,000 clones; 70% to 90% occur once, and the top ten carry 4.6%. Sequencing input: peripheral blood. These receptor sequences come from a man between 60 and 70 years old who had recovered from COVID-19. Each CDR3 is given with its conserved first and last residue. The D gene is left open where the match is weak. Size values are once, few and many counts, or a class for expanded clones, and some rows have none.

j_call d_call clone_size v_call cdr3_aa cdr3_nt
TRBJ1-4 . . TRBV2 CASSGGQPQLFF TGTGCCAGCAGTGGGGGCCAACCTCAACTGTTTTTT
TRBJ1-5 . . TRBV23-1 CASSPGDYQPQHF TGCGCCAGCAGCCCCGGGGACTATCAGCCCCAGCATTTT
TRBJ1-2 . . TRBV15 CATSSIPTGPYGYTF TGTGCCACCAGCAGTATACCGACAGGCCCGTATGGCTACACCTTC
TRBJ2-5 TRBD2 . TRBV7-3 CASSLSGGETQYF TGTGCCAGCAGCTTATCCGGGGGGGAGACCCAGTACTTC
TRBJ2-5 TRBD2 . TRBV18 CASSPPASGRVETQYF TGTGCCAGCTCACCACCGGCTAGCGGGAGGGTGGAGACCCAGTACTTC
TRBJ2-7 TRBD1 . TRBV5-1 CASSLVGTGGYEQYF TGCGCCAGCAGCTTGGTTGGGACAGGGGGCTACGAGCAGTACTTC
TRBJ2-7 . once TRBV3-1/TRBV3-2 CASSQDPTTYEQYF TGTGCCAGCAGCCAAGATCCTACTACCTACGAGCAGTACTTC
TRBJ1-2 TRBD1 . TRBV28 CASSFEPGTGDYGYTF TGTGCCAGCAGTTTTGAGCCCGGGACAGGGGACTATGGCTACACCTTC
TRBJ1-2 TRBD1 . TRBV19 CASSLTYAGTDNYGYTF TGTGCCAGTAGTCTGACCTACGCCGGGACAGATAACTATGGCTACACCTTC
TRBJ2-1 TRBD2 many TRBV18 CASSPFISGRKTYNEQFF TGTGCCAGCTCACCATTTATTAGCGGGAGAAAGACATACAATGAGCAGTTCTTC
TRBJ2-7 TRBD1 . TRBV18 CASSPGTGFSEQYF TGTGCCAGCTCACCCGGGACAGGGTTTAGCGAGCAGTACTTC
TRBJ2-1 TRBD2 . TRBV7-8 CASSPTGRSYNEQFF TGTGCCAGCAGTCCCACCGGGAGGTCTTACAATGAGCAGTTCTTC
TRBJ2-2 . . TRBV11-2 CASSLLSPGKSTGELFF TGTGCCAGCAGCTTGTTGAGCCCGGGGAAGAGCACCGGGGAGCTGTTTTTT
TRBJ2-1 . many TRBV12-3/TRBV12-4 CASSDRRRNEQFF TGTGCCAGCAGTGACCGAAGGAGAAATGAGCAGTTCTTC
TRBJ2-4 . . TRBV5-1 CASSQGLAKNIQYF TGCGCCAGCAGCCAGGGACTAGCCAAAAACATTCAGTACTTC
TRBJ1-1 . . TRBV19 CASSIGWRGNTEAFF TGTGCCAGTAGTATAGGGTGGCGGGGGAACACTGAAGCTTTCTTT
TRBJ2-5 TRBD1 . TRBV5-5 CASSLARDRVQETQYF TGTGCCAGCAGCTTGGCCAGAGACAGGGTTCAAGAGACCCAGTACTTC
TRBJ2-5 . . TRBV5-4 CASSEGSRTQYF TGTGCCAGCAGCGAAGGGAGTCGGACCCAGTACTTC
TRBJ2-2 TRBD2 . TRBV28 CASRYWTSGSGELFF TGTGCCAGCAGATATTGGACTAGCGGGAGCGGGGAGCTGTTTTTT
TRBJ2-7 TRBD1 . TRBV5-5 CASSWTRGTYEQYF TGTGCCAGCAGCTGGACCAGGGGGACCTACGAGCAGTACTTC
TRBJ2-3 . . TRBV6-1 CASSEPSVLDTQYF TGTGCCAGCAGTGAGCCTTCAGTGCTAGATACGCAGTATTTT
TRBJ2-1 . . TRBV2 CASGGTRSNEQFF TGTGCCAGCGGGGGGACCCGCAGCAATGAGCAGTTCTTC
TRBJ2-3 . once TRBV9 CASSVLPRVGDTQYF TGTGCCAGCAGCGTATTACCCAGGGTTGGAGATACGCAGTATTTT
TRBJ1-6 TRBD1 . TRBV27 CASSLYAGGQGLRDSPLHF TGTGCCAGCAGCCTTTACGCCGGGGGACAGGGGTTGAGGGATTCACCCCTCCACTTT
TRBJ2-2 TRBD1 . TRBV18 CASSPGQGPGELFF TGTGCCAGCTCACCGGGACAGGGGCCAGGGGAGCTGTTTTTT
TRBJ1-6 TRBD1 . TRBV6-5 CASSYRTGRESPLHF TGTGCCAGCAGTTACAGGACAGGCCGGGAGTCACCCCTCCACTTT
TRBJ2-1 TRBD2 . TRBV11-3 CASSLSNSWGGNEQFF TGTGCCAGCAGCTTATCAAACTCTTGGGGGGGCAATGAGCAGTTCTTC
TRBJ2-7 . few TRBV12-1 CASSFGFWGGRGHEQYF TGTGCCAGCAGCTTTGGTTTCTGGGGCGGGAGAGGCCACGAGCAGTACTTC
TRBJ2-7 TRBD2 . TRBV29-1 CSATSGREYEQYF TGCAGCGCGACTAGCGGGAGGGAATACGAGCAGTACTTC
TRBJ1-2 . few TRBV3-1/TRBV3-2 CASSQAGVDYGYTF TGTGCCAGCAGCCAGGCAGGGGTCGACTATGGCTACACCTTC
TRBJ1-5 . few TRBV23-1 CASSQSRFRRSRGSNQPQHF TGCGCCAGCAGTCAATCCCGATTCCGAAGGTCTAGGGGGAGCAATCAGCCCCAGCATTTT
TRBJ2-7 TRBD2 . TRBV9 CASSVGLAGGTYEQYF TGTGCCAGCAGCGTAGGCCTAGCGGGAGGCACCTACGAGCAGTACTTC
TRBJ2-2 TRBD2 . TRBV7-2 CASRPGGGYTGELFF TGTGCCAGCAGACCGGGAGGAGGGTACACCGGGGAGCTGTTTTTT
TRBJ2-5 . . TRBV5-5 CASSPTDHQETQYF TGTGCCAGCAGCCCGACAGACCACCAAGAGACCCAGTACTTC
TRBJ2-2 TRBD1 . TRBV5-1 CASSFTGAANTGELFF TGCGCCAGCAGCTTTACAGGGGCCGCGAACACCGGGGAGCTGTTTTTT
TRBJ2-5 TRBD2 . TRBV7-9 CASRSGTRKETQYF TGTGCCAGCAGGTCCGGGACTAGGAAAGAGACCCAGTACTTC
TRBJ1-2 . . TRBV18 CASEPRASVDGYTF TGTGCCAGCGAACCCAGGGCGAGTGTAGATGGCTACACCTTC
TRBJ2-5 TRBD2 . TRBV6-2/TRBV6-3 CASTPLAGPLQETQYF TGTGCCAGCACCCCACTAGCGGGACCCCTCCAAGAGACCCAGTACTTC